These T cell receptor beta chains were read from a single sample in a study of cytomegalovirus exposure and HLA in healthy donors. The method was immunoSEQ multiplex PCR; TCRdb's version includes in-frame clones alone and lacks a portion of them. The sample contains some 150,000 clones, about 82% of which appear only once. Sequences were obtained from PBMCs. These receptors were taken from a woman younger than 30 in good health and CMV-seronegative. Each CDR3 is given with its conserved first and last residue. Fields, in order: V gene, J gene, D gene, clone size, CDR3 protein, CDR3 DNA. The D gene is left open where the match is weak. The size of a clone is reported for some rows only, either as once, few or many, or as a class for expanded clones.

v_call: TRBV6-5
j_call: TRBJ1-2
d_call: -
clone_size: -
cdr3_aa: CASSRTRANYGYTF
cdr3_nt: TGTGCCAGCAGTAGGACACGGGCGAACTATGGCTACACCTTC

v_call: TRBV30
j_call: TRBJ2-7
d_call: TRBD2
clone_size: -
cdr3_aa: CAWSGGLAGVEQYF
cdr3_nt: TGTGCCTGGAGTGGGGGACTAGCGGGAGTCGAGCAGTACTTC

v_call: TRBV18
j_call: TRBJ2-7
d_call: -
clone_size: once
cdr3_aa: CASSPPTGSGFYEQYF
cdr3_nt: TGTGCCAGCTCACCACCGACGGGGAGCGGTTTCTACGAGCAGTACTTC

v_call: TRBV18
j_call: TRBJ2-7
d_call: -
clone_size: -
cdr3_aa: CASSPRQASYEQYF
cdr3_nt: TGTGCCAGCTCACCAAGACAGGCCTCCTACGAGCAGTACTTC

v_call: TRBV5-1
j_call: TRBJ1-1
d_call: -
clone_size: -
cdr3_aa: CASSLDLGRPEAFF
cdr3_nt: TGCGCCAGCAGCTTGGATCTGGGGCGCCCTGAAGCTTTCTTT

v_call: TRBV19
j_call: TRBJ1-4
d_call: TRBD1
clone_size: -
cdr3_aa: CASRQQGARQKLFF
cdr3_nt: TGTGCCAGTAGGCAACAGGGGGCGCGGCAAAAACTGTTTTTT

v_call: TRBV4-1
j_call: TRBJ2-1
d_call: TRBD2
clone_size: -
cdr3_aa: CASSQGVGGNVFEQFF
cdr3_nt: TGCGCCAGCAGCCAAGGGGTGGGAGGGAACGTTTTTGAGCAGTTCTTC

v_call: TRBV11-3
j_call: TRBJ2-1
d_call: -
clone_size: -
cdr3_aa: CASSPLALSYNEQFF
cdr3_nt: TGTGCCAGCAGCCCTTTGGCTCTCTCCTACAATGAGCAGTTCTTC

v_call: TRBV10-3
j_call: TRBJ2-3
d_call: -
clone_size: -
cdr3_aa: CAISGQVLADTQYF
cdr3_nt: TGTGCCATCAGTGGACAGGTACTTGCAGATACGCAGTATTTT

v_call: TRBV5-1
j_call: TRBJ2-7
d_call: TRBD2
clone_size: -
cdr3_aa: CASSFSGSYEQYF
cdr3_nt: TGCGCCAGCAGCTTTAGCGGGAGCTACGAGCAGTACTTC

v_call: TRBV28
j_call: TRBJ1-4
d_call: TRBD1
clone_size: -
cdr3_aa: CASSGGQGNEKLFF
cdr3_nt: TGTGCCAGCAGTGGGGGACAGGGGAATGAAAAACTGTTTTTT

v_call: TRBV5-6
j_call: TRBJ2-3
d_call: -
clone_size: few
cdr3_aa: CASSFGLNPTDTQYF
cdr3_nt: TGTGCCAGCAGTTTCGGACTGAACCCGACAGATACGCAGTATTTT

v_call: TRBV28
j_call: TRBJ2-3
d_call: -
clone_size: -
cdr3_aa: CASSFHRGRSGSDTQYF
cdr3_nt: TGTGCCAGCAGTTTTCATCGGGGGAGGAGCGGTTCAGATACGCAGTATTTT

v_call: TRBV6-1
j_call: TRBJ2-3
d_call: -
clone_size: -
cdr3_aa: CASSEAPPGQGTDTQYF
cdr3_nt: TGTGCCAGCAGTGAAGCGCCCCCAGGCCAGGGCACAGATACGCAGTATTTT

v_call: TRBV7-9
j_call: TRBJ2-1
d_call: -
clone_size: -
cdr3_aa: CASSLVSGEQFF
cdr3_nt: TGTGCCAGCAGCTTAGTTTCGGGTGAGCAGTTCTTC

v_call: TRBV4-1
j_call: TRBJ2-4
d_call: TRBD2
clone_size: -
cdr3_aa: CASSSGLAGVAKNIQYF
cdr3_nt: TGCGCCAGCAGCTCGGGACTAGCGGGAGTAGCCAAAAACATTCAGTACTTC

v_call: TRBV19
j_call: TRBJ1-1
d_call: -
clone_size: -
cdr3_aa: CASSEQANTEAFF
cdr3_nt: TGTGCCAGTAGTGAACAGGCTAACACTGAAGCTTTCTTT

v_call: TRBV6-1
j_call: TRBJ2-7
d_call: -
clone_size: -
cdr3_aa: CASSEPSTVSFAYEQYF
cdr3_nt: TGTGCCAGCAGTGAACCTAGTACGGTTTCGTTTGCCTACGAGCAGTACTTC

v_call: TRBV15
j_call: TRBJ1-3
d_call: TRBD1
clone_size: -
cdr3_aa: CATSRDWDRGPGGNTIYF
cdr3_nt: TGTGCCACCAGCAGAGATTGGGATAGGGGGCCAGGCGGAAACACCATATATTTT

v_call: TRBV11-2
j_call: TRBJ2-7
d_call: TRBD2
clone_size: -
cdr3_aa: CASSETGGPYEQYF
cdr3_nt: TGTGCCAGCAGTGAAACGGGAGGGCCTTACGAGCAGTACTTC

v_call: TRBV28
j_call: TRBJ1-5
d_call: -
clone_size: -
cdr3_aa: CASTLSGRGWDQPQHF
cdr3_nt: TGTGCCAGCACGCTGTCGGGCAGGGGTTGGGATCAGCCCCAGCATTTT

v_call: TRBV2
j_call: TRBJ1-5
d_call: -
clone_size: -
cdr3_aa: CASRGGSGNQPQHF
cdr3_nt: TGTGCCAGCAGAGGAGGGAGCGGCAATCAGCCCCAGCATTTT